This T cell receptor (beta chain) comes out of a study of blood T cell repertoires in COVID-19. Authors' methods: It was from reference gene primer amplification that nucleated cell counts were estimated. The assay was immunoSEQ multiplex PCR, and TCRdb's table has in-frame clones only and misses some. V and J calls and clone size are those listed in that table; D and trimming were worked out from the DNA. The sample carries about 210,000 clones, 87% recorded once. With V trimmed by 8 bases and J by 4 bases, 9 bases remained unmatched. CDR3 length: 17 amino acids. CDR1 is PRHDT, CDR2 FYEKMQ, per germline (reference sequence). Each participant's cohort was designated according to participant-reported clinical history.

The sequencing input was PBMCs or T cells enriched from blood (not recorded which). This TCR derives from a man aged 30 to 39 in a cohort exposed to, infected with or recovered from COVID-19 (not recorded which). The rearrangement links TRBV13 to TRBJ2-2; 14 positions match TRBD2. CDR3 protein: CASSGTSGSSGTGELFF. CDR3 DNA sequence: TGTGCCAGCTCCGGGACTAGCGGGAGCTCTGGCACCGGGGAGCTGTTTTTT.